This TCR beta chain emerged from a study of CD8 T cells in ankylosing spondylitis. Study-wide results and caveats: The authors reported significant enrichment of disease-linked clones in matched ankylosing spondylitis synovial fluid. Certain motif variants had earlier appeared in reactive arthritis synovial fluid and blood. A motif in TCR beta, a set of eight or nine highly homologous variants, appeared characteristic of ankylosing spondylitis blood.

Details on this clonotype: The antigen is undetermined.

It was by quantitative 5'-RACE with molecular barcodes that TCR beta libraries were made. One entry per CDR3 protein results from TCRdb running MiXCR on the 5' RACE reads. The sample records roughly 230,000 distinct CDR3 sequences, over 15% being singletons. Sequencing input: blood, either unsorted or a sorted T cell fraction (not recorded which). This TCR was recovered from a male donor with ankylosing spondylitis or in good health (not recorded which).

In DNA, the CDR3 is TGTGCCAGCAGCCGTTGGAATGGACAGCTACTAGACTCCTACAATGAGCAGTTCTTC. Protein sequence: CASSRWNGQLLDSYNEQFF. The chain uses TRBV14 and TRBJ2-1; weak D call: TRBD1 (6 bases). V gave up 4 bases and J gave up 0 bases, with 22 bases separating them. The CDR3 is made up of 19 amino acids. Germline assignment: CDR1 SGHDN and CDR2 FVKESK.